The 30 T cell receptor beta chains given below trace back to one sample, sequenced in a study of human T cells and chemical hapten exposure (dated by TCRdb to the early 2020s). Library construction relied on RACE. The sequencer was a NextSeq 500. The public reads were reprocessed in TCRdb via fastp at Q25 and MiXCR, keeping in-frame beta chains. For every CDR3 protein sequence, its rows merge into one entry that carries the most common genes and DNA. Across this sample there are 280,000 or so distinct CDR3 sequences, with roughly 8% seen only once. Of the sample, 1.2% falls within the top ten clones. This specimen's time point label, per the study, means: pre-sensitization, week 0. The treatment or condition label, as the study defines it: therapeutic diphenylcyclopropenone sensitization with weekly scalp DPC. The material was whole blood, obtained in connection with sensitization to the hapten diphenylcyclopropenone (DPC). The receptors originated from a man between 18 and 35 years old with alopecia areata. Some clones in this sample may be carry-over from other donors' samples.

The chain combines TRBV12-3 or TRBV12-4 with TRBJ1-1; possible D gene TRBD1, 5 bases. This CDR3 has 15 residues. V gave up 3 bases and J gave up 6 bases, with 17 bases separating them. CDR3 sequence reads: CASSFVWGRGAEAFF. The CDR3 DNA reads TGTGCCAGCAGTTTCGTCTGGGGGAGGGGCGCTGAAGCTTTCTTT.

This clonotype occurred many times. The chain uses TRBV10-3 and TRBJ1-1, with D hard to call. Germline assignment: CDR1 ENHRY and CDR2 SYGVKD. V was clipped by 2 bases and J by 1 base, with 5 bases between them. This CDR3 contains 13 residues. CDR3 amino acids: CAISENENTEAFF. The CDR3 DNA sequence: TGTGCCATCAGTGAGAATGAGAACACTGAAGCTTTCTTT.

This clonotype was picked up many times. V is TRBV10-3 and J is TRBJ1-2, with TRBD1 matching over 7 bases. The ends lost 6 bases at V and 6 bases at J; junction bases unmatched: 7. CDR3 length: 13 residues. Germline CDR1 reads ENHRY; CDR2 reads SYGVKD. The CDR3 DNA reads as TGTGCCATCAGCCGACAGGGTGGCGATGGCTACACCTTC. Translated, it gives CAISRQGGDGYTF.

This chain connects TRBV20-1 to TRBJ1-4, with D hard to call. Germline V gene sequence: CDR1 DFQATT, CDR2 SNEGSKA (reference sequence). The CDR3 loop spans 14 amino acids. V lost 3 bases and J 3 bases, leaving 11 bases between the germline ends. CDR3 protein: CSASGDMANEKLFF. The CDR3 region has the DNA TGCAGTGCTAGCGGTGACATGGCTAATGAAAAACTGTTTTTT.

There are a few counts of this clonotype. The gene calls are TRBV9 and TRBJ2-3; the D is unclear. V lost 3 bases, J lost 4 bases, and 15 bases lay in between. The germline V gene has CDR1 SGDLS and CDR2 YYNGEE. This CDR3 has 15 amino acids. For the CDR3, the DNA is TGTGCCAGCAGCGCCGAAGACTCCCATGCAGATACGCAGTATTTT. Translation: CASSAEDSHADTQYF. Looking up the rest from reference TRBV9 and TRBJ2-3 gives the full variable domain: DSGVTQTPKHLITATGQRVTLRCSPRSGDLSVYWYQQSLDQGLQFLIQYYNGEERAKGNILERFSAQQFPDLHSELNLSSLELGDSALYFCASSAEDSHADTQYFGPGTRLTVL.

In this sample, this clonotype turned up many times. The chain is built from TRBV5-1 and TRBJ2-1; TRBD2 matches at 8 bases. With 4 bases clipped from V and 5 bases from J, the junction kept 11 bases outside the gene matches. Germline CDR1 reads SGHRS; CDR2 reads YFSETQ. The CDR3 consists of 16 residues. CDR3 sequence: CASSPRGGGTNNEQFF. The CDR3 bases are TGCGCCAGCAGCCCCAGAGGCGGGGGGACAAACAATGAGCAGTTCTTC.

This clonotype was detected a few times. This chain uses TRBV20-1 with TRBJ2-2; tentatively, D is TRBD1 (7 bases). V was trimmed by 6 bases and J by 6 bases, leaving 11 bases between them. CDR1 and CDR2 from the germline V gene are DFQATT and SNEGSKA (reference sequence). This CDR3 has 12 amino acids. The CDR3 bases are TGCAGTGCGGAGGGGACAGCCGGGGAGCTGTTTTTT. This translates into CSAEGTAGELFF.

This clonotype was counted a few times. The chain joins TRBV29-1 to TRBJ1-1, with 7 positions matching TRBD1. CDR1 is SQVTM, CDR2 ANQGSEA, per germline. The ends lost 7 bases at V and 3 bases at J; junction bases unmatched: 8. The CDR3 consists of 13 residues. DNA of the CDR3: TGCAGCGCAGACAGGGTCGGAGACACTGAAGCTTTCTTT. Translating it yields CSADRVGDTEAFF.

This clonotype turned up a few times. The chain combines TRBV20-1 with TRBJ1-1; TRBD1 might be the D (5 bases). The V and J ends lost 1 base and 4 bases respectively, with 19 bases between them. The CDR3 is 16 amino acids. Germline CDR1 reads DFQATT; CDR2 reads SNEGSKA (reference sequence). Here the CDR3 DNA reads TGCAGTGCTAGAGGCGGGGGAGGAGATCGTATCACTGAAGCTTTCTTT. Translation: CSARGGGGDRITEAFF.

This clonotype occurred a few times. This chain's CDR3 is CASTTGINSPLHF. The CDR3 coding sequence is TGTGCCAGCACAACAGGGATTAATTCACCCCTCCACTTT. The chain links TRBV2 to TRBJ1-6; possible D gene TRBD1, 6 bases. The CDR3 consists of 13 residues. Per the germline V gene, CDR1 is SNHLY and CDR2 is FYNNEI. The ends were cut back, 7 bases at V and 6 bases at J, with 10 bases in the middle.

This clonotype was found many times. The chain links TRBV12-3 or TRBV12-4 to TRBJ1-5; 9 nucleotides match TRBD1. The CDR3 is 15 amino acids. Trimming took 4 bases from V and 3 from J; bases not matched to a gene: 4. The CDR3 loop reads CASSWGQGTNQPQHF. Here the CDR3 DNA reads TGTGCCAGCAGTTGGGGACAGGGTACCAATCAGCCCCAGCATTTT.

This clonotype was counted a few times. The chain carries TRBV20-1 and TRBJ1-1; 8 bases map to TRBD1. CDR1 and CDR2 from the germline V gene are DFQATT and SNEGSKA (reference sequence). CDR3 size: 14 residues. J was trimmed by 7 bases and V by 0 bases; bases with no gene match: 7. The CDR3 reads CSARDQGARDEAFF. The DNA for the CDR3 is TGCAGTGCTAGAGATCAGGGGGCTAGGGATGAAGCTTTCTTT.

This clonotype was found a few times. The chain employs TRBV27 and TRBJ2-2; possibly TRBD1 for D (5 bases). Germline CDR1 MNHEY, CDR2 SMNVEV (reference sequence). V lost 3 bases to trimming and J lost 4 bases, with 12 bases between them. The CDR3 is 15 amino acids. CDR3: CASSLFPGPTGELFF. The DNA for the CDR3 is TGTGCCAGCAGTTTGTTTCCAGGGCCCACCGGGGAGCTGTTTTTT.

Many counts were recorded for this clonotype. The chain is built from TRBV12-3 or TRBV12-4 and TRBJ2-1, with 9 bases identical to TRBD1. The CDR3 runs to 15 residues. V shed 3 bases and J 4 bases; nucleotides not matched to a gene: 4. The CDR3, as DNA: TGTGCCAGCAGTTTGGGACAGGGCTCGTACAATGAGCAGTTCTTC. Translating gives CASSLGQGSYNEQFF.

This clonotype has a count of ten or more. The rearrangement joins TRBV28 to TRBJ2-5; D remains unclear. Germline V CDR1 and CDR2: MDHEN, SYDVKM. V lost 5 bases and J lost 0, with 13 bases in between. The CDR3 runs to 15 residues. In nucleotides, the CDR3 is TGTGCCAGCAGTATGCTGGGCGGCAACCAAGAGACCCAGTACTTC. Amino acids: CASSMLGGNQETQYF.

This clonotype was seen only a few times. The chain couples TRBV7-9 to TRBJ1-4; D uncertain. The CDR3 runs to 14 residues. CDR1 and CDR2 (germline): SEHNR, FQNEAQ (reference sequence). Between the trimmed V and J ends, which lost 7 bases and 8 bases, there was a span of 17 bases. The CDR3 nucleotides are TGTGCCAGCACATCGTGGGGATCGGGGGAAAAACTGTTTTTT. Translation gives CASTSWGSGEKLFF.

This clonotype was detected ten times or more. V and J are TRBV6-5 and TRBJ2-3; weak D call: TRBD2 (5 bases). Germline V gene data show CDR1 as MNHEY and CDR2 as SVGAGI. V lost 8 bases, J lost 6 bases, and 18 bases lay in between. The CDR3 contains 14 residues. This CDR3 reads CASQRGPAGDTQYF. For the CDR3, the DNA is TGTGCCAGCCAGAGAGGCCCGGCGGGCGATACGCAGTATTTT.

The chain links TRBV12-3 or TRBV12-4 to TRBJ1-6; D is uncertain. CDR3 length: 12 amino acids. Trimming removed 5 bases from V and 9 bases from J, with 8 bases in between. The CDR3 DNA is TGTGCCAGCAGTGTTTCCGGTTCACCCCTCCACTTT. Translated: CASSVSGSPLHF.

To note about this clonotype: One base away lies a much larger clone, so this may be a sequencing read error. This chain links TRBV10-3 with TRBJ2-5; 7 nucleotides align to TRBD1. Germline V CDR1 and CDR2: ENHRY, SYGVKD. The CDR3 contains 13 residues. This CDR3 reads CAITDGQEETQNF. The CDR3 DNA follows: TGTGCCATCACTGATGGACAGGAAGAGACCCAGAACTTC.

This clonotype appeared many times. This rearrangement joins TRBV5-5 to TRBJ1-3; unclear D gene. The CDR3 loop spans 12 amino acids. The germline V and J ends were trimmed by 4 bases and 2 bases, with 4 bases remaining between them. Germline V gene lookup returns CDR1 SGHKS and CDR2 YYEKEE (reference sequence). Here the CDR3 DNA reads TGTGCCAGCAGCACGCCTGGAAACACCATATATTTT. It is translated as CASSTPGNTIYF.

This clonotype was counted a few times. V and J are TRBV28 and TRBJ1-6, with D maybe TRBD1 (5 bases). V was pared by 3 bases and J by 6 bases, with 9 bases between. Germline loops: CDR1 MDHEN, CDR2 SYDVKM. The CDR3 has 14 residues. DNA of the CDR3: TGTGCCAGCAGTTTTGGGGGAGGTAATTCACCCCTCCACTTT. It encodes CASSFGGGNSPLHF.

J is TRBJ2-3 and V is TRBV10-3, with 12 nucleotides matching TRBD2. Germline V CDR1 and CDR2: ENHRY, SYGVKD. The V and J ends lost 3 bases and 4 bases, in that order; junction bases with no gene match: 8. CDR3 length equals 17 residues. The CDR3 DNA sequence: TGTGCCATCAGTGACCCCCGGACTAGCGGGGTGTCAGATACGCAGTATTTT. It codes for CAISDPRTSGVSDTQYF.

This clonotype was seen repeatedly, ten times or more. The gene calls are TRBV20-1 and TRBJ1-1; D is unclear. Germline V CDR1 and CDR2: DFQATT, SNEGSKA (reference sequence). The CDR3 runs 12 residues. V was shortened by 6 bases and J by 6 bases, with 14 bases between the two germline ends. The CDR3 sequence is CSAARVSSEAFF. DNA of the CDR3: TGCAGTGCCGCACGGGTTAGTTCTGAAGCTTTCTTT.

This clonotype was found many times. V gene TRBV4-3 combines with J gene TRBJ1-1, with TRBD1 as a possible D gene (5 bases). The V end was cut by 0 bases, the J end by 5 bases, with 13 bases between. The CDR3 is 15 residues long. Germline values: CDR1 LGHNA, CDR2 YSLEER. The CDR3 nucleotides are TGCGCCAGCAGCCAAGATTTGCAGGGTCTAACTGAAGCTTTCTTT. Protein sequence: CASSQDLQGLTEAFF.

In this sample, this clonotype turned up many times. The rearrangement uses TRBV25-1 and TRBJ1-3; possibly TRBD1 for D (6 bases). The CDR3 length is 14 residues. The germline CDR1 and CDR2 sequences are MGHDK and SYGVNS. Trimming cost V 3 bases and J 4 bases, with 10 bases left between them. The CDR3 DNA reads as TGTGCCAGCAGTGATCAGGGGCGCGGAAACACCATATATTTT. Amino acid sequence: CASSDQGRGNTIYF. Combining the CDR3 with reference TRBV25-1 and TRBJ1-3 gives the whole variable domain EADIYQTPRYLVIGTGKKITLECSQTMGHDKMYWYQQDPGMELHLIHYSYGVNSTEKGDLSSESTVSRIRTEHFPLTLESARPSHTSQYLCASSDQGRGNTIYFGEGSWLTVV.

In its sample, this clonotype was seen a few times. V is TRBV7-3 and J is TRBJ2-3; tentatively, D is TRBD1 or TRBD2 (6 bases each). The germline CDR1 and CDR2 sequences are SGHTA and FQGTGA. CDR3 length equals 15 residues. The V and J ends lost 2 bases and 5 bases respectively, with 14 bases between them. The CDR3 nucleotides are TGTGCCAGCAGCTTACTCGGGGGCCCAGGAGATACGCAGTATTTT. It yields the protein CASSLLGGPGDTQYF.

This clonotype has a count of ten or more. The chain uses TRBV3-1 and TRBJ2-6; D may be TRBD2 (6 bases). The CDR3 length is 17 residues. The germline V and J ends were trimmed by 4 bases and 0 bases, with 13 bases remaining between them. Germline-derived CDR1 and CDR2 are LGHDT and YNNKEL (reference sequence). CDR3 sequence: CASSPRGGRSGANVLTF. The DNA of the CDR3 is TGTGCCAGCAGCCCGCGGGGAGGACGCTCTGGGGCCAACGTCCTGACTTTC.

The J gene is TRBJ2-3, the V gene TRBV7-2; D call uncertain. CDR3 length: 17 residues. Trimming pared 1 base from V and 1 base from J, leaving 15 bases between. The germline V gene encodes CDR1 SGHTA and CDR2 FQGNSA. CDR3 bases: TGTGCCAGCAGCTTAGTGGGCAGAGTCAGGCGCACAGATACGCAGTATTTT. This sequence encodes CASSLVGRVRRTDTQYF.

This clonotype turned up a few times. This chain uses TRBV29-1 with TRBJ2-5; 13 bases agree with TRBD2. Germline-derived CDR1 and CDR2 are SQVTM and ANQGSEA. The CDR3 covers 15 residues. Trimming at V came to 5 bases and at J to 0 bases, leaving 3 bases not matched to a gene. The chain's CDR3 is CSVRGLAGDQETQYF. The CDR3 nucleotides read TGCAGCGTTCGAGGACTAGCGGGGGACCAAGAGACCCAGTACTTC.

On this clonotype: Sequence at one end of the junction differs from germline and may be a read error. The CDR3 DNA follows: TGTGTCACCAGTGCTGGGGTTGGCTACACCTTC. Protein product: CVTSAGVGYTF. The J gene is TRBJ1-2, the V gene TRBV24-1; D is unresolved. CDR3 length: 11 amino acids. CDR1 and CDR2 (germline): KGHDR, SFDVKD.